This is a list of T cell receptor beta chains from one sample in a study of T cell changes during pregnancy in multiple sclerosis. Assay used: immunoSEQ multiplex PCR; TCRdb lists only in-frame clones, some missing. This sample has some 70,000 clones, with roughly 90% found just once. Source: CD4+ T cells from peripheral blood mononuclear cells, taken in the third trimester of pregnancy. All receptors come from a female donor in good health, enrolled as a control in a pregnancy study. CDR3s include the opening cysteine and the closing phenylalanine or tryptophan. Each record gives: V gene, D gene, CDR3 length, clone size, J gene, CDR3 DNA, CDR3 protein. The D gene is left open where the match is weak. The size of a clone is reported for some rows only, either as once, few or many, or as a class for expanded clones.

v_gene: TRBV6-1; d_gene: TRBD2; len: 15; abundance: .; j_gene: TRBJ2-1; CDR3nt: TGTGCCAGCACCATCACCAGCGGGGGGCGGGATGAGCAGTTCTTC; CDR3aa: CASTITSGGRDEQFF
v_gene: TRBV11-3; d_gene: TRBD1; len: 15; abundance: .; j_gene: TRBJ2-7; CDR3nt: TGTGCCAGCAGCATAATCGGACAGGGTGGCTACGAGCAGTACTTC; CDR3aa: CASSIIGQGGYEQYF
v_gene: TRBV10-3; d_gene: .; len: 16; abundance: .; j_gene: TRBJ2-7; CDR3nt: TGTGCCATCAGAAAAACGACAGAATCACTCTTTTACGAGCAGTACTTC; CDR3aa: CAIRKTTESLFYEQYF
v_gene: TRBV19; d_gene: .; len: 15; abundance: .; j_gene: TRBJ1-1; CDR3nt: TGTGCCAGTAGTATATTGGGAGGGGGAAACACTGAAGCTTTCTTT; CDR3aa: CASSILGGGNTEAFF
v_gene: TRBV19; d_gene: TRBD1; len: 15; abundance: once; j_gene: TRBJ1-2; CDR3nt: TGTGCCAGTAGTATAGGGGACAGGAGTTGGGAAGGCTACACCTTC; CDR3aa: CASSIGDRSWEGYTF
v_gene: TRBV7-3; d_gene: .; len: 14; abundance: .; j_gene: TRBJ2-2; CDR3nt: TGTGCCAGCAGCCGGACTGCGAACACCGGGGAGCTGTTTTTT; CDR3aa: CASSRTANTGELFF
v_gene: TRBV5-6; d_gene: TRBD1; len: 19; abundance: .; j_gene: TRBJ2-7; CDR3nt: TGTGCCAGCAGCTTGGCCATTAAGGGGACAGGGGGTTTCGGTTACGAGCAGTACTTC; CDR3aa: CASSLAIKGTGGFGYEQYF
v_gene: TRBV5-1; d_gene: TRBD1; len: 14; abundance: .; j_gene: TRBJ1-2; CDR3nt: TGCGCCAGCAGCTTAACAGGGGGCTCTAATGGCTACACCTTC; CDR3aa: CASSLTGGSNGYTF
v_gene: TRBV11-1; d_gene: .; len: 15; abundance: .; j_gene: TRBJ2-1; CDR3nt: TGTGCCAGCAGCTTAGTAACGGGGACCTACAATGAGCAGTTCTTC; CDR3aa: CASSLVTGTYNEQFF
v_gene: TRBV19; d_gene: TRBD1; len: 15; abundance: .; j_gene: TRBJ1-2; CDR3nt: TGTGCCAGTAGTATAGAGTGGGCAGGGGGCGATGGCTACACCTTC; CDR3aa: CASSIEWAGGDGYTF
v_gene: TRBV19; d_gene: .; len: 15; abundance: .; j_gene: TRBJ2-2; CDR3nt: TGTGCCAGTAGTTTAGTGGTAGAGGTCCCCGGGGAGCTGTTTTTT; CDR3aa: CASSLVVEVPGELFF
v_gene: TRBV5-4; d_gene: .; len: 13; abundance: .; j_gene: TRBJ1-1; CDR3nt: TGTGCCAGCAGCCGAGACTACAACACTGAAGCTTTCTTT; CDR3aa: CASSRDYNTEAFF
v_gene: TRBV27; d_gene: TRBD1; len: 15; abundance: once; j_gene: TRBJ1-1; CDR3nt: TGTGCCAGCAGGGACAGGGGGCAAGTAAACACTGAAGCTTTCTTT; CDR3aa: CASRDRGQVNTEAFF
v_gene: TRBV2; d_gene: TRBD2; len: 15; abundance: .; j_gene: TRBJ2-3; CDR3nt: TGTGCCAGCAGTGTTCTAGCGGGGAAGGGAGATACGCAGTATTTT; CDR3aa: CASSVLAGKGDTQYF